These T cell receptor beta chains were read from a single sample in a study of blood T cell repertoires in COVID-19. Produced via immunoSEQ multiplex PCR; TCRdb's table is partial and in-frame only. This sample has 60,000 or so clones, with roughly four fifths found just once. Sequenced material: peripheral blood. The receptors here all came from an elderly man with acute or convalescent COVID-19. Each CDR3 is given without its conserved first and last residue. A D gene is named only where the DNA matches it firmly.

TRBJ2-2 | . | TRBV7-6 | ASSLVPGANTGELF
TRBJ1-2 | . | TRBV5-1 | ASSLLGVSGYT
TRBJ1-1 | TRBD1 | TRBV7-2 | ASSSGTVTEAF
TRBJ2-7 | . | TRBV19 | ASSIAGTGNHEQY
TRBJ1-6 | . | TRBV7-6 | ASSLESGNNSPLH
TRBJ1-4 | TRBD1 | TRBV30 | AWRTRGQASTNEKLF
TRBJ2-7 | TRBD1 | TRBV5-1 | ASSLTRTGLYEQY
TRBJ2-3 | TRBD1 | TRBV7-8 | ASRIRGFTDTQY
TRBJ1-2 | . | TRBV5-6 | ASSYNKVYT
TRBJ2-5 | TRBD2 | TRBV5-1 | ASSLSTSGDQETQY
TRBJ2-3 | TRBD2 | TRBV6-5 | ASSYLAGATDTQY
TRBJ2-3 | TRBD2 | TRBV11-2 | ASSVSGGLDTQY
TRBJ1-6 | . | TRBV6-5 | ASSYTRQFYNSPLH
TRBJ2-1 | . | TRBV5-6 | ASSLVPSTGSNEQF
TRBJ2-1 | TRBD1 | TRBV7-8 | ASSQSGQGLGEQF
TRBJ2-7 | TRBD2 | TRBV2 | ASSESWLGLAGGLEQY
TRBJ1-4 | . | TRBV7-8 | ASSFDSASEKLF
TRBJ2-2 | TRBD1 | TRBV7-6 | ASSHDRGIRTGELF
TRBJ1-2 | TRBD1 | TRBV9 | ASSPDRAENYGYT
TRBJ1-1 | . | TRBV14 | ASSQDVRGITEAF
TRBJ2-3 | TRBD2 | TRBV2 | ASSRLATTDTQY
TRBJ2-7 | . | TRBV5-1 | ASAEPAGEQY
TRBJ1-1 | TRBD1 | TRBV4-2 | ASSQDPGQGWTEAF
TRBJ1-2 | . | TRBV29-1 | SVVRVSGDGYT
TRBJ2-5 | TRBD2 | TRBV30 | AWSRASGVQETQY
TRBJ2-5 | TRBD2 | TRBV9 | ASSARLAGTQETQY
TRBJ1-1 | . | TRBV4-1 | ASSPQTANTEAF
TRBJ1-4 | TRBD1 | TRBV5-5 | ASSRSTGGTNEKLF
TRBJ2-1 | TRBD2 | TRBV29-1 | SAGLAGAGNEQF
TRBJ1-1 | TRBD1 | TRBV5-1 | ASSLVGGRTGTGLDTEAF